A selection of T cell receptor beta chains follows, all from one sample in a study of blood T cell repertoires in COVID-19. Sequencing used immunoSEQ multiplex PCR; TCRdb keeps in-frame clones, though not all of them. The table has some 250,000 clones, approximately 83% seen once. The material sequenced was peripheral blood. These receptor sequences come from a man aged 35 to 55 with acute or convalescent COVID-19. CDR3s include the opening cysteine and the closing phenylalanine or tryptophan.

>TRBV6-5
CASLGRGSAHNEQFF
>TRBV25-1
CASSDRGRNTIYF
>TRBV5-6
CASSLVGRDGYTF
>TRBV30
CAWSVPDRAGYTF
>TRBV5-1
CASRSGGSTEAFF
>TRBV5-1
CASSPWTRSSYNEQFF
>TRBV29-1
CSVKIGGTTVSNQPQHF
>TRBV11-2
CASSLPSGAANWYEQFF
>TRBV6-2/TRBV6-3
CASSLTGEQPQHF
>TRBV30
CAWASTGGAREKLFF
>TRBV5-8
CASSHTRTGGLDTQYF
>TRBV5-1
CASSSQENTEAFF
>TRBV7-2
CASSLGPNEKLFF
>TRBV19
CASSRVDGGYGYTF
>TRBV25-1
CASSSSGLAGNTIYF
>TRBV7-2
CASSLRTGKSYTF
>TRBV7-9
CASSLGGQQETQYF
>TRBV5-6
CASSLGEGEYYGYTF
>TRBV19
CASTRGGRAHGYTF
>TRBV9
CASSVGQTNEKLFF
>TRBV5-4
CASSTGTASEKLFF
>TRBV11-1
CASSPGGRQFF
>TRBV7-2
CASSLEGLAGLSSYNEQFF
>TRBV10-1
CASKGQSSYNSPLHF
>TRBV19
CAASSALQGYSTDTQYF
>TRBV29-1
CSVGRGATYNEQFF
>TRBV4-2
CASSQVARGHYGYTF
>TRBV28
CASREGDQPQHF
>TRBV19
CASRSGTGASGSNQPQHF
>TRBV7-3
CASTPVREATEAFF